This entry lists 20 T cell receptor beta chains sequenced from one sample in a study of identical twins. From the 5' RACE reads, TCRdb called clonotypes with MiXCR, one entry per CDR3 protein. The sample comprises approximately 530,000 distinct CDR3 sequences, under 25% of which are singletons, and approximately 0.52% rests with the top ten. These data are also associated with another study on yellow fever vaccine responses in identical twins.

Input material: CD4+ T cells sorted from blood. These receptors were taken from a woman aged 18-29 years in good health.

The J gene is TRBJ1-6, the V gene TRBV12-3 or TRBV12-4; 7 nucleotides match TRBD1. The CDR3 spans 20 residues. V shed 3 bases and J 7 bases; nucleotides not matched to a gene: 21. In DNA form, the CDR3 reads TGTGCCAGCAGTTTTCTTGGTACAGGGGCGACCTTCACATCCAATTCACCCCTCCACTTT. Translating it yields CASSFLGTGATFTSNSPLHF.

V gene TRBV28 combines with J gene TRBJ2-7; 9 nucleotides line up with TRBD2. The V segment lost 6 bases and the J segment 0 bases; nucleotides outside the gene matches: 6. Per the germline V gene, CDR1 is MDHEN and CDR2 is SYDVKM. This CDR3 spans 15 amino acids. The CDR3 coding sequence is TGTGCCAGCAGACGCGGGGGGGGTAGCTCCTACGAGCAGTACTTC. Translated, it gives CASRRGGGSSYEQYF. Variable domain in full (rest from reference TRBV28 and TRBJ2-7): DVKVTQSSRYLVKRTGEKVFLECVQDMDHENMFWYRQDPGLGLRLIYFSYDVKMKEKGDIPEGYSVSREKKERFSLILESASTNQTSMYLCASRRGGGSSYEQYFGPGTRLTVT.

Only a few counts were recorded for this clonotype. V usage is TRBV6-2 or TRBV6-3 and J usage is TRBJ2-6; D is possibly TRBD1 or TRBD2 (5 bases each). Between the trimmed V and J ends, which lost 5 bases and 0 bases, there was a span of 11 bases. The CDR3 consists of 16 residues. Germline-derived CDR1 and CDR2 are MNHEY and SVGEGT. Here the CDR3 reads CASSRPGTSGANVLTF. The CDR3 coding sequence is TGTGCCAGCAGTCGACCCGGGACCTCTGGGGCCAACGTCCTGACTTTC.

This clonotype came up once. The J gene is TRBJ2-3, the V gene TRBV10-3, with D perhaps matching TRBD2 (5 bases). The CDR3 totals 12 residues. Germline V gene data show CDR1 as ENHRY and CDR2 as SYGVKD. Trimming stripped 4 bases from V and 4 bases from J, with 6 bases between. CDR3: CAISVGADTQYF. CDR3 DNA sequence: TGTGCCATCAGTGTCGGGGCAGATACGCAGTATTTT.

J is TRBJ1-1 and V is TRBV5-1; 8 bases fit TRBD1. J lost 8 bases, V lost 2 bases, and 8 bases had no gene match. Germline values: CDR1 SGHRS, CDR2 YFSETQ. This CDR3 has 14 amino acids. As DNA, the CDR3 is TGCGCCAGCAGCTTTGGCTGGGCAGGGGGCGAAGCTTTCTTT. This translates into CASSFGWAGGEAFF.

V is TRBV12-3 or TRBV12-4 and J is TRBJ2-1; possible D gene TRBD1, 6 bases. The CDR3 loop spans 11 amino acids. Trimming cost V 6 bases and J 11 bases, with 11 bases left between them. The CDR3 DNA sequence: TGTGCCAGCAGCCCGGGGACACAGCAGTTCTTC. Its protein product is CASSPGTQQFF.

V is TRBV4-1 and J is TRBJ2-1, with 7 positions matching TRBD1. V lost 1 base, J lost 4 bases, and 1 base stayed unmatched. Germline V CDR1 and CDR2: MGHRA, YSYEKL. There are 14 residues in the CDR3. DNA for the CDR3: TGCGCCAGCAGCCAAGGGGGACAGTACAATGAGCAGTTCTTC. Its protein product is CASSQGGQYNEQFF.

This clonotype was counted a few times. The chain joins TRBV5-1 to TRBJ2-1, with a possible D match to TRBD1 (6 bases). Germline CDR1 reads SGHRS; CDR2 reads YFSETQ. V was pared by 5 bases and J by 3 bases, with 15 bases between. This CDR3 is built from 15 residues. DNA for the CDR3: TGCGCCAGCAGTCCTACAGGGTGGGGCTACAATGAGCAGTTCTTC. Translating gives CASSPTGWGYNEQFF.

V is TRBV19 and J is TRBJ1-2, with 9 bases that match TRBD1. The ends lost 7 bases at V and 14 bases at J; junction bases unmatched: 17. The germline gives CDR1 LNHDA, CDR2 SQIVND (reference sequence). This CDR3 has 14 amino acids. The CDR3 DNA follows: TGTGCCAGTACCCAGGACAGGGGCGCGAATTCGCGGACCTTC. This encodes CASTQDRGANSRTF.

This clonotype was detected a few times. This chain connects TRBV7-9 to TRBJ2-7; 11 bases are a match to TRBD2. Unmatched junction bases numbered 7, after V lost 4 bases and J lost 2 bases. From germline, CDR1 is SEHNR and CDR2 FQNEAQ (reference sequence). The CDR3 extends over 16 amino acids. The CDR3: CASSSSRLAGTYEQYF. The CDR3 nucleotides read TGTGCCAGCAGCTCCAGTCGACTAGCGGGGACCTACGAGCAGTACTTC.

This rearrangement joins TRBV19 to TRBJ2-2, with TRBD1 matching over 7 bases. V lost 1 base, J lost 5 bases, and 1 base stayed unmatched. The CDR3 has 14 residues. From germline, CDR1 is LNHDA and CDR2 SQIVND (reference sequence). In DNA form, the CDR3 reads TGTGCCAGTAGTATAGGACAGGGTACCGGGGAGCTGTTTTTT. It codes for CASSIGQGTGELFF.

The CDR3: CSAPQTGTTNYGYTF. CDR3 DNA: TGCAGTGCTCCACAGACAGGGACCACTAACTATGGCTACACCTTC. This chain joins TRBV20-1 and TRBJ1-2; 7 positions match TRBD1. CDR3 length equals 15 residues. Trimming cost V 5 bases and J 0 bases; bases outside gene matches: 9. CDR1 DFQATT and CDR2 SNEGSKA come from the germline V gene (reference sequence).

This rearrangement joins TRBV3-1 to TRBJ2-7, with 7 nucleotides matching TRBD2. V gave up 1 base and J gave up 6 bases; unmatched junction bases: 12. The CDR3 extends over 16 amino acids. Germline V gene data show CDR1 as LGHDT and CDR2 as YNNKEL (reference sequence). The DNA of the CDR3 is TGTGCCAGCAGCCAAGGGTCGGCGGGAGATTATGGCGAGCAGTACTTC. It specifies CASSQGSAGDYGEQYF.

The CDR3 coding sequence is TGTGCCAGCAGCTTCGTACGAGAGTTTCTCTACGAGCAGTACTTC. It specifies CASSFVREFLYEQYF. This chain uses TRBV11-2 with TRBJ2-7; D unclear. Germline values: CDR1 SGHAT, CDR2 FQNNGV. This CDR3 has 15 amino acids. V was pared by 3 bases and J by 3 bases, with 15 bases between. The full variable domain, in which reference TRBV11-2 and TRBJ2-7 provide the parts outside the CDR3, is EAGVAQSPRYKIIEKRQSVAFWCNPISGHATLYWYQQILGQGPKLLIQFQNNGVVDDSQLPKDRFSAERLKGVDSTLKIQPAKLEDSAVYLCASSFVREFLYEQYFGPGTRLTVT.

CDR3 residues: CSASQQTGRLGYTF. CDR3 in DNA: TGCAGTGCTAGTCAACAAACAGGGAGGCTTGGCTACACCTTC. The chain links TRBV20-1 to TRBJ1-2, with D possibly matching TRBD1 (6 bases). The CDR3 is made up of 14 amino acids. Trimming left V 3 bases short and J 7 bases short, with 18 bases between. The V gene's germline CDR1 is DFQATT and CDR2 SNEGSKA (reference sequence).

The chain joins TRBV24-1 to TRBJ2-1; D is undetermined. CDR1 and CDR2 (germline): KGHDR, SFDVKD. Trimming removed 5 bases from V and 0 bases from J, with 13 bases in between. The CDR3 covers 16 residues. The chain's CDR3 is CATSGLGGSSYNEQFF. CDR3 coding DNA: TGTGCCACCAGTGGGCTAGGCGGCAGCTCCTACAATGAGCAGTTCTTC.

This clonotype was observed many times. The chain carries TRBV6-5 and TRBJ1-1; D perhaps matches TRBD1 (6 bases). Germline V gene data show CDR1 as MNHEY and CDR2 as SVGAGI. V lost 4 bases, J lost 1 base, and 7 bases lay in between. The CDR3 is made up of 13 amino acids. In DNA, the CDR3 is TGTGCCAGCAGTTGGGGACAGAACACTGAAGCTTTCTTT. This gives the protein CASSWGQNTEAFF.

The rearrangement joins TRBV20-1 to TRBJ2-5; D uncertain. The CDR3 is 13 residues long. Trimming took off 5 bases at V and 5 bases at J, with 15 bases between the two ends. Per germline, CDR1 DFQATT and CDR2 SNEGSKA (reference sequence). Here the CDR3 reads CSASPLGRETQYF. The DNA of the CDR3 is TGCAGTGCTTCTCCCCTGGGTAGGGAGACCCAGTACTTC.

The CDR3 protein is CASSPLGLAGASSYNEQFF. CDR3 in DNA: TGTGCCAGCAGCCCACTCGGTCTAGCGGGGGCCAGCTCCTACAATGAGCAGTTCTTC. The chain is built from TRBV3-1 and TRBJ2-1, with TRBD2 identical over 10 bases. Germline V CDR1 and CDR2: LGHDT, YNNKEL (reference sequence). This CDR3 contains 19 residues. The V and J ends lost 4 bases and 0 bases, in that order; junction bases with no gene match: 12.

The V and J genes are TRBV12-3 or TRBV12-4 and TRBJ1-5, with 7 bases lining up with TRBD1. The ends lost 3 bases at V and 4 bases at J; junction bases unmatched: 9. This CDR3 region has 16 residues. CDR3: CASSFDRAGLNQPQHF. The CDR3 coding sequence is TGTGCCAGCAGTTTTGACAGGGCAGGATTGAATCAGCCCCAGCATTTT.